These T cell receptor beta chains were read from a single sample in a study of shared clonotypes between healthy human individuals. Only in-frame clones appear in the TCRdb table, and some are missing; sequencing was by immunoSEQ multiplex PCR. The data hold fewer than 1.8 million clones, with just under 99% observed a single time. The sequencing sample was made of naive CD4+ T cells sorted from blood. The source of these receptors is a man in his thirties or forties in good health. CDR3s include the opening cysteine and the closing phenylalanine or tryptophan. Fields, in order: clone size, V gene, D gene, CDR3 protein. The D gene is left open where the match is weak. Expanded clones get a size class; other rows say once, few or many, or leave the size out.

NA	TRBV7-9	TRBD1	CASSLAPIGTGAHEQYF
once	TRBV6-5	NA	CASSYDATNEKLFF
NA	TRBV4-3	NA	CASSRAQSSGNTIYF
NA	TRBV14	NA	CASSRTQGYEQYF
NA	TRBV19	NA	CASSLHRTETQYF
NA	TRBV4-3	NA	CASSPGWRAKNIQYF
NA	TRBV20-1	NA	CSASEAYGYTF
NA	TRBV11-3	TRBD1	CASSSQGIGELFF
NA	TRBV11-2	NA	CASSVQGSTEAFF
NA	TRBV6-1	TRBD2	CASNEFSGSSYNEQFF
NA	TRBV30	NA	CAWNQGQETQYF
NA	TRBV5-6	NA	CASSFVRDTEAFF
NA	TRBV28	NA	CASSFLPGRAGDEQYF
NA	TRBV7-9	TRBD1	CASRHADRGLTEAFF
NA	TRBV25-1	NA	CASSDRGRAFEQYF
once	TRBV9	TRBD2	CASSVGLAGGPGPGANVLTF
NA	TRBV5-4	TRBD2	CASSLGLAGGPREQFF
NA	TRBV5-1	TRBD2	CASSPFQLAGYQETQYF
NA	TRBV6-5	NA	CASSYLRGGGGYGYTF
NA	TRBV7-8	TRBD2	CASSPTGGVVGNEQFF
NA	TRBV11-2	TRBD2	CASSPIAGAREQYF
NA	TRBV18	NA	CASSPPPTSSGTGELFF
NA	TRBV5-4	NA	CASSLPVAGQETQYF
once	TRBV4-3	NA	CASSQGGSQLIHEQYF
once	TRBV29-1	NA	CSVGQGPFSSYGYTF
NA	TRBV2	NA	CASMGWANQPQHF
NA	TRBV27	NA	CASSPDTALSNQPQHF
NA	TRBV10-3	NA	CAIRVAPDNEQFF
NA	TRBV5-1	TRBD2	CASSLTSGSLNEQFF
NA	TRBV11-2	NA	CASSVSNSYEQYF
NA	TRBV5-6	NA	CASRRVGNNEQFF
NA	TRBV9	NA	CASSVGTHQETQYF
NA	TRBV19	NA	CASSIARRSSGNTIYF
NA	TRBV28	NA	CASSSPMKMDQPQHF
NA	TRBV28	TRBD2	CASSHRGGLAGTYEQYF
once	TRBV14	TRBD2	CASSQDVLGLAGNNEQFF
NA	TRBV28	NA	CASRLPGDRGYTF
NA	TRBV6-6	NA	CASSRGRTSTDTQYF
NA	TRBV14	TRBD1	CASSQEGLVTGATEAFF
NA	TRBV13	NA	CASSSGSAYEQYF
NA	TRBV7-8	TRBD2	CASSALMRLAGGSSYNEQFF
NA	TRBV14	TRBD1	CASSQTGGSDTEAFF
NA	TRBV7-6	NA	CASSFMGLGSSYNEQFF
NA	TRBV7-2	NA	CASSPRSEAFF
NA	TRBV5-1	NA	CASSLGAGEVYGYTF
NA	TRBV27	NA	CASLALSYNEQFF
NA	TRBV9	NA	CASSVRHAGNTIYF
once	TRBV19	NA	CASSQLASNNEQFF
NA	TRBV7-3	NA	CASSLTYDQPQHF
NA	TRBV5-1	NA	CASSWQGGNTGELFF
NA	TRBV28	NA	CASRPGGRNTEAFF
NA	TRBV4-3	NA	CASSQDGQGYGYTF
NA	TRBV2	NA	CASSELQGSLHQPQHF
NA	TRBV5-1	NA	CASSPRGGTEAFF
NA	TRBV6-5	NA	CASSERLYYEQYF
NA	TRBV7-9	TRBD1	CASSLGSLTGDYGYTF
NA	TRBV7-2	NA	CASRASGFGTQYF
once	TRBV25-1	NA	CASSERFSANTGELFF
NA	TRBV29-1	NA	CSVEGWSSDYNEQFF